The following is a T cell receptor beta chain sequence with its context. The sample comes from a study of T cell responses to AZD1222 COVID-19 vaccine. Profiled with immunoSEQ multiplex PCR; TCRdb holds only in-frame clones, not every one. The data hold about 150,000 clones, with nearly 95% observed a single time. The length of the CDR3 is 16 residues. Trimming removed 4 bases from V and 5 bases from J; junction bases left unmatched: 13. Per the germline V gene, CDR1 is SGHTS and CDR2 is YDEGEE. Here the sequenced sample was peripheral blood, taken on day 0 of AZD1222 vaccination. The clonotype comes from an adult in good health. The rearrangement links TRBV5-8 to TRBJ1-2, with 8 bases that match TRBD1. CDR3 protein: CASSPGQAAGIYGYTF. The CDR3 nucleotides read TGTGCCAGCAGCCCGGGACAGGCGGCGGGGATTTATGGCTACACCTTC.